The sequence of this T cell receptor (beta chain) was determined in a study of cytomegalovirus exposure and HLA in healthy donors. Regarding the study as a whole: An observed cluster of highly shared sequence variants was recorded as a likely sequencing artifact. In a later analysis, V- and J-gene trimming of beta chains associated with a DCLRE1C missense variant, replicated independently.

V was pared by 3 bases and J by 11 bases, with 18 bases between. The CDR3 is 14 residues long. Germline V CDR1 and CDR2: SGHDT, YYEEEE. This clone was counted only a few times. Its target is not known. The PCR ran on 60 Vbeta and 13 Jbeta primers. Only in-frame clones appear in the TCRdb table, and some are missing; sequencing was by immunoSEQ multiplex PCR. The sample contains a few hundred thousand clones, about 80% of which appear only once. Sequencing used PBMCs. V usage is TRBV5-6 and J usage is TRBJ2-1; the D gene is possibly TRBD2 (6 bases). This receptor was identified in a girl aged 2 to 10 in good health and CMV-seronegative. For the CDR3, the DNA is TGTGCCAGCAGCTCTCCAAATAGCGGAGATAAGCAGTTCTTC. As protein: CASSSPNSGDKQFF.